This T cell receptor beta chain was sequenced in a study of TIL therapy for anti-PD-1-resistant metastatic lung cancer (dated by TCRdb to about 2021). Context from the whole study: Before any PD-1/PD-L1 blockade was given, tumors were harvested, nivolumab was then administered, and patients who progressed went on to receive lymphodepletion, an infusion of expanded TIL, and IL-2. A median non-synonymous tumor mutation burden of approximately 1.4 mutations per megabase was determined across the cohort by whole-exome sequencing. Enrolled patients had a median age of around 56 years (range about 38-85) and a median tumor PD-L1 proportion score of less than 7.5%. Tumor and peripheral blood T cell receptor beta sequencing was used to track clonotypes across tumor, expanded TIL product and serial blood samples. The cohort was predominantly lung adenocarcinoma, with a handful of EGFR-mutant and two ALK-rearranged tumors, and half of patients were current or former smokers.

The immunoSEQ v3 hsTCRB kit was used to amplify TCR beta CDR3 regions from genomic DNA through bias-controlled multiplex PCR. TCR libraries were sequenced on an Illumina NextSeq 500 to 1.5 million to 2 million read pairs for survey level or roughly 4.5-6 million for deep level. For the original study's pipeline: V, D and J genes were assigned, non-productive sequences were removed, and clonality was reported by immunoSEQ Analyzer software. To compare repertoires between infused TIL and blood, productive Simpson clonality was used along with the Morisita overlap index of productive TRB rearrangements. Absolute clonotype counts in blood were estimated as lymphocyte count times CD3+ fraction times the clone's productive frequency. TCRdb limited this immuneACCESS table to in-frame rearrangements with V and J called. A share of clones is missing; checked studies link under half to unresolved V genes, and the rest is unexplained. The DNA was the basis for D and trimming; V, J and clone size are from that table. This sample comprises 55,000 to 65,000 clones, around 67% of them detected only once. Of the sample, around 1.9% falls within the top ten clones.

Results the study describes overall, beyond this receptor: Infused TIL clonotypes partially replaced the baseline peripheral repertoire then decayed over months, with no apparent association between persistence and response. The study protocol defined all tumor marker inferences as exploratory. The cohort was highly selected, including more treatment-naive, never-smoker and oncogene-addicted patients than is typical, which limits generalizability.

To note about this clone: Its binding antigen is unknown. No per-base quality is available; no much larger clone lies one base away.

Between the V and J ends, shortened by 0 bases and 0 bases respectively, the junction contains 4 bases. The germline V gene gives CDR1 as SGHRS and CDR2 as YFSETQ. The CDR3 holds 15 amino acids from the cysteine to the phenylalanine. Of all the DNA, just the CDR3 is kept, 45 bases in frame from base 1. The meaning of the sample's time point label: pre-treatment sample, taken before nivolumab and TIL therapy. A phase I trial run at two centers enrolled adults with stage 4 NSCLC between 2017 and early 2020. Samples came from a single-arm, open-label phase I trial of tumor-infiltrating lymphocyte therapy with nivolumab in advanced non-small cell lung cancer. Blood mononuclear cells from EDTA tubes were isolated by Ficoll gradient, snap-frozen as pellets, and DNA was extracted with a Qiagen mini-prep kit.

This sequence originates from a person between 25 and 80 years old with non-small cell lung cancer. The chain is assembled from TRBV5-1 and TRBJ2-6, with no confidently assigned D gene. This sample comprised blood, obtained at baseline. DNA sequence: TGCGCCAGCAGCTTGGTGGTCTCTGGGGCCAACGTCCTGACTTTC. Its translation reads: CASSLVVSGANVLTF.